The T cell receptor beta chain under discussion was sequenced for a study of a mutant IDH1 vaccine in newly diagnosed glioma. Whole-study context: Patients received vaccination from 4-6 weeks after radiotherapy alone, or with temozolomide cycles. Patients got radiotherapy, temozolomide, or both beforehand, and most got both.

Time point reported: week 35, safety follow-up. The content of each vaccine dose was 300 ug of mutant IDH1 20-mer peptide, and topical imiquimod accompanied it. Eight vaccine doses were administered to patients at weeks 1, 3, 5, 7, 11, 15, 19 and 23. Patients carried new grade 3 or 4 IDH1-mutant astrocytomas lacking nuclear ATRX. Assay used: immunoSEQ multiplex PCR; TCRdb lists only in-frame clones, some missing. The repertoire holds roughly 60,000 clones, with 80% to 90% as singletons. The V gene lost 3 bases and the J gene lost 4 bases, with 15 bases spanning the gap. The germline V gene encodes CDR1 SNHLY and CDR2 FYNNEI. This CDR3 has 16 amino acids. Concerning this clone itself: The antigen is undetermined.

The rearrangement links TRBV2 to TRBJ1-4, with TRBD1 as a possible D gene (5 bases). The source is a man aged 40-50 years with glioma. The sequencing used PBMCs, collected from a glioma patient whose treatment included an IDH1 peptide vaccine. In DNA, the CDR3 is TGTGCCAGCAGTGAGGGGCCTCTCTTCCTTAATGAAAAACTGTTTTTT. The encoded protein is CASSEGPLFLNEKLFF.